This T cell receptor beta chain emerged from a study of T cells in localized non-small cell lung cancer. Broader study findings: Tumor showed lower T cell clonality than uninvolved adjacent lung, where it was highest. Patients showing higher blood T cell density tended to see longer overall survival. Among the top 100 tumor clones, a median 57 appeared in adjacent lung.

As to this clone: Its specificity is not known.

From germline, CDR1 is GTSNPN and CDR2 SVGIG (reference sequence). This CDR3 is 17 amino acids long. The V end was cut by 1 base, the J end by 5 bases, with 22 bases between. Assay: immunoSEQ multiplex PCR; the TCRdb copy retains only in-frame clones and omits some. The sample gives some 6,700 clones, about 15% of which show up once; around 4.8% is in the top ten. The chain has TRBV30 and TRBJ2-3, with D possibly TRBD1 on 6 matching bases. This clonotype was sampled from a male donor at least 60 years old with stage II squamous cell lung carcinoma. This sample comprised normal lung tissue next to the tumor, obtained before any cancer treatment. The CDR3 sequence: CAWSEEWGRPGVDTQYF. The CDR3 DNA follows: TGTGCCTGGAGTGAGGAGTGGGGGCGCCCCGGCGTAGATACGCAGTATTTT.